The 10 T cell receptor beta chains reported below all come from one sample, sequenced in a study of T cells after yellow fever vaccination. MiXCR, applied by TCRdb to the 5' RACE reads, yields one record per CDR3 protein. The table shows hundreds of thousands of distinct CDR3 sequences, with approximately 12% occurring only once. Sample: PBMCs, taken on the day of the yellow fever booster vaccination. These receptors all come from a man between 25 and 39 years old who received the YFV17D yellow fever vaccine.

The chain uses TRBV2 and TRBJ2-7; D might be TRBD2 (6 bases). There are 15 residues in the CDR3. Germline V CDR1 and CDR2: SNHLY, FYNNEI. With 4 bases removed from V and 1 base from J, the gap between germline ends came to 14 bases. The CDR3 protein is CASSGRGRGSYEQYF. CDR3 DNA: TGTGCCAGCAGTGGACGAGGTCGGGGGTCCTACGAGCAGTACTTC. The full variable domain, its missing parts supplied by reference TRBV2 and TRBJ2-7, is EPEVTQTPSHQVTQMGQEVILRCVPISNHLYFYWYRQILGQKVEFLVSFYNNEISEKSEIFDDQFSVERPDGSNFTLKIRSTKLEDSAMYFCASSGRGRGSYEQYFGPGTRLTVT.

This clonotype came up a few times. The CDR3 DNA sequence: TGCGCCAGCAGTCATCGCGACGGACAGGAAGCCCTCCGGGGGCAGTACTTC. This gives the protein CASSHRDGQEALRGQYF. The chain uses TRBV23-1 and TRBJ2-7; 7 positions match TRBD1. TRBV23-1 is classed as an ORF, of uncertain function. Germline trimming cut 3 bases from V and 9 bases from J; bases unmatched to any gene: 20. This CDR3 is built from 17 residues.

The chain is built from TRBV7-2 and TRBJ1-4; D is unclear. The ends were cut back, 5 bases at V and 0 bases at J, with 10 bases in the middle. This CDR3 is 15 amino acids long. Per germline, CDR1 SGHTA and CDR2 FQGNSA. The CDR3 DNA sequence: TGTGCCAGCAGCCCTGCGGGATCAACTAATGAAAAACTGTTTTTT. Its protein is CASSPAGSTNEKLFF.

In regard to this clonotype: The junction departs from the called germline gene at one end, perhaps through a read error. The CDR3 here is CASSLHGTILAKNIQYF. The CDR3 DNA reads as TGTGCTAGCAGCTTGCACGGGACTATCTTAGCCAAAAACATTCAGTACTTC. The chain joins TRBV7-7 to TRBJ2-4, with 7 positions matching TRBD2. The CDR3 totals 17 residues. Germline CDR1 and CDR2: SSHAT and FNYEAQ (reference sequence).

V gene TRBV20-1 combines with J gene TRBJ2-1, with D perhaps matching TRBD2 (6 bases). Germline V gene data show CDR1 as DFQATT and CDR2 as SNEGSKA (reference sequence). This CDR3 spans 14 amino acids. CDR3 nucleotides: TGCAGCGGAGCGGGTCCCGCCGGATACAATGAGCAGTTCTTC. It codes for CSGAGPAGYNEQFF.

This clonotype has only a few counts. This chain joins TRBV18 and TRBJ2-3; possible D gene TRBD1, 5 bases. Germline CDR1 is KGHSH and CDR2 is LQKENI. The V end was cut by 8 bases, the J end by 4 bases, with 13 bases between. This CDR3 is built from 13 residues. CDR3 sequence (DNA): TGTGCCAGCCGGACATCATACCCAGATACGCAGTATTTT. It encodes CASRTSYPDTQYF.

The chain couples TRBV5-1 to TRBJ2-2; D unresolved. Trimming cost V 4 bases and J 7 bases, with 17 bases left between them. The CDR3 has 15 residues. Looked up from germline, CDR1 is SGHRS and CDR2 is YFSETQ. CDR3 sequence: CASSLGTWMNGELFF. CDR3 DNA sequence: TGCGCCAGCAGCCTCGGCACGTGGATGAACGGGGAGCTGTTTTTT.

This clonotype was recorded a few times. V gene TRBV5-1 combines with J gene TRBJ2-7; 8 positions agree with TRBD2. This CDR3 region has 16 residues. Looked up from germline, CDR1 is SGHRS and CDR2 is YFSETQ. With V trimmed by 4 bases and J by 5 bases, 14 bases remained unmatched. The CDR3 sequence is CASSGGGSGTPDEQYF. The CDR3 nucleotides read TGCGCCAGCAGCGGGGGCGGTAGCGGGACCCCGGACGAGCAGTACTTC.

This chain links TRBV3-1 with TRBJ2-7, with D perhaps matching TRBD2 (5 bases). V was shortened by 2 bases and J by 5 bases, with 10 bases between the two germline ends. CDR1 LGHDT and CDR2 YNNKEL come from the germline V gene (reference sequence). The CDR3 totals 13 residues. DNA for the CDR3: TGTGCCAGCAGCCAACCCGGGGAGAACGAGCAGTACTTC. Residues: CASSQPGENEQYF.

The chain carries TRBV7-2 and TRBJ2-5; 7 bases fit TRBD2. Trimming took 6 bases from V and 4 from J; bases not matched to a gene: 8. The CDR3 sequence is 14 residues long. CDR1 and CDR2 (germline): SGHTA, FQGNSA. CDR3: CASSSRWEGETQYF. Here the CDR3 DNA reads TGTGCCAGCAGTAGTAGATGGGAGGGAGAGACCCAGTACTTC. Filled out from reference TRBV7-2 and TRBJ2-5, the complete variable domain reads GAGVSQSPSNKVTEKGKDVELRCDPISGHTALYWYRQSLGQGLEFLIYFQGNSAPDKSGLPSDRFSAERTGGSVSTLTIQRTQQEDSAVYLCASSSRWEGETQYFGPGTRLLVL.